These 11 T cell receptor beta chains came from one sample sequenced in a study of cytomegalovirus exposure and HLA in healthy donors. Amplification used 60 Vbeta primers and 13 Jbeta primers. The table came from immunoSEQ multiplex PCR; TCRdb's copy has only in-frame clones and leaves some out. This sample has under 80,000 clones; 70% to 85% occur once, and the top ten carry approximately 7.3%. Sequenced: PBMCs. Every receptor here comes from a woman between 40 and 50 years old in good health and CMV-seronegative.

In this sample, this clone turned up a few times. The chain combines TRBV7-8 with TRBJ1-4; possibly TRBD1 for D (5 bases). Trimming stripped 5 bases from V and 8 bases from J, with 15 bases between. The length of the CDR3 is 14 residues. The germline CDR1 and CDR2 sequences are SGHVS and FQNEAQ. CDR3 nucleotide sequence: TGTGCCAGCAGCCGCGACGCAGGGAGGGAAAAACTGTTTTTT. Protein: CASSRDAGREKLFF.

The genes are TRBV7-9 and TRBJ1-4; D perhaps matches TRBD1 (6 bases). This CDR3 comprises 15 residues. Deletions cut 1 base from V and 8 bases from J, with 14 bases between. CDR1 and CDR2 from the germline V gene are SEHNR and FQNEAQ (reference sequence). For the CDR3, the DNA is TGTGCCAGCAGCTTAGATGGGGGGGCTGGGGAAAAACTGTTTTTT. Translating gives CASSLDGGAGEKLFF.

The chain recombines TRBV7-3 with TRBJ2-5, with 12 bases fitting TRBD2. The ends lost 5 bases at V and 7 bases at J; junction bases unmatched: 5. The CDR3 is 14 amino acids. CDR1 is SGHTA and CDR2 is FQGTGA in the germline V gene. The DNA for the CDR3 is TGTGCCAGCAGCGTGACTAGCGGGAGCGTGACCCAGTACTTC. This codes for CASSVTSGSVTQYF.

The chain has TRBV11-1 and TRBJ2-2, with 7 bases lining up with TRBD1. The CDR3 covers 15 residues. CDR1 SGHAT and CDR2 FQDESV come from the germline V gene (reference sequence). Trimming removed 2 bases from V and 0 bases from J; junction bases left unmatched: 0. CDR3 amino acids: CASSLQGANTGELFF. CDR3 nucleotides: TGTGCCAGCAGCTTACAGGGGGCGAACACCGGGGAGCTGTTTTTT.

This chain links TRBV5-1 with TRBJ2-3, with 8 bases fitting TRBD1. Germline V gene data show CDR1 as SGHRS and CDR2 as YFSETQ. Losses at the gene ends were 8 bases for V and 5 bases for J; bases not matched to a gene: 7. The CDR3 extends over 13 amino acids. The CDR3 DNA sequence: TGCGCCAGTACACAGGGGGGAAGAGATACGCAGTATTTT. Protein sequence: CASTQGGRDTQYF.

The V call is TRBV11-3, the J call TRBJ2-5; the match to TRBD2 covers 8 bases. J gave up 4 bases and V 0 bases, and 10 bases lay outside the gene matches. The CDR3 runs 17 residues. Germline assignment: CDR1 SGHNT and CDR2 YENEEA. CDR3 DNA: TGTGCCAGCAGCTTAGATCGGAGCGGGAGAGGTGGAGAGACCCAGTACTTC. It codes for CASSLDRSGRGGETQYF.

This clone has a handful of counts. The CDR3 here is CASGLEGTDTQYF. The CDR3 nucleotides read TGTGCCAGCGGACTAGAGGGCACAGATACGCAGTATTTT. The chain combines TRBV5-6 with TRBJ2-3, with TRBD2 matching 7 bases. V was clipped by 7 bases and J by 1 base; unmatched bases: 3. The CDR3 loop spans 13 amino acids. The V gene's germline CDR1 is SGHDT and CDR2 YYEEEE.

This clone was picked up one time. The V gene is TRBV5-4, the J gene TRBJ2-1; 14 bases map to TRBD2. Unmatched junction bases numbered 4, after V lost 4 bases and J lost 7 bases. Germline values: CDR1 SGHNT, CDR2 YYREEE (reference sequence). This CDR3 has 15 amino acids. CDR3 DNA sequence: TGTGCCAGCAGCGGGACTAGCGGGAGAGCGAATGAGCAGTTCTTC. Translation gives CASSGTSGRANEQFF.

The rearrangement joins TRBV9 to TRBJ1-5; TRBD1 might be the D (5 bases). V lost 4 bases, J lost 0 bases, and 8 bases lay in between. The length of the CDR3 is 14 residues. Germline values: CDR1 SGDLS, CDR2 YYNGEE. The CDR3 region has the DNA TGTGCCAGCAGCCCGGGGGTTAGCAATCAGCCCCAGCATTTT. This gives the protein CASSPGVSNQPQHF.

J is TRBJ2-7 and V is TRBV7-9; TRBD2 agrees at 8 bases. The V gene's germline CDR1 is SEHNR and CDR2 FQNEAQ (reference sequence). Unmatched junction bases numbered 3, after V lost 0 bases and J lost 2 bases. The CDR3 has 15 residues. CDR3 nucleotide sequence: TGTGCCAGCAGCTTAGCAGGGACTAGAGCCTACGAGCAGTACTTC. It yields the protein CASSLAGTRAYEQYF.

In DNA, the CDR3 is TGTGCCAGCAGAGCTGGGACTAGCGGGATTAATGAGCAGTTCTTC. Its translation is CASRAGTSGINEQFF. The chain couples TRBV7-9 to TRBJ2-1, with TRBD2 matching over 13 bases. Looked up from germline, CDR1 is SEHNR and CDR2 is FQNEAQ (reference sequence). The CDR3 has 15 amino acids. After removal of 6 bases from V and 7 bases from J, the junction contained 6 bases not matched to a gene. Combining the CDR3 with reference TRBV7-9 and TRBJ2-1 gives the whole variable domain DTGVSQNPRHKITKRGQNVTFRCDPISEHNRLYWYRQTLGQGPEFLTYFQNEAQLEKSRLLSDRFSAERPKGSFSTLEIQRTEQGDSAMYLCASRAGTSGINEQFFGPGTRLTVL.